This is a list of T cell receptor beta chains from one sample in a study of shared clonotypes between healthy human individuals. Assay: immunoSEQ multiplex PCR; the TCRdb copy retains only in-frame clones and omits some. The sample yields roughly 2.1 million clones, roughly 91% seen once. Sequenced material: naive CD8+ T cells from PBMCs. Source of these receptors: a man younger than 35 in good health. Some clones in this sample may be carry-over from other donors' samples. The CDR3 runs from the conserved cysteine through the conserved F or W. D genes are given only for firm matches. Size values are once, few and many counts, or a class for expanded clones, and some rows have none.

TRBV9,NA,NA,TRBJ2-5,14,CASSVEATQETQYF,TGTGCCAGCAGCGTAGAGGCCACCCAAGAGACCCAGTACTTC
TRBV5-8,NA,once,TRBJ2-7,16,CASSSRALGTFYEQYF,TGTGCCAGCAGCTCACGGGCGCTAGGGACTTTCTACGAGCAGTACTTC
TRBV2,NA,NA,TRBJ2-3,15,CASSELAPRTDTQYF,TGTGCCAGCAGTGAGTTAGCGCCTCGCACAGATACGCAGTATTTT
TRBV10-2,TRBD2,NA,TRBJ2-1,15,CASSESGGRTDEQFF,TGCGCCAGCAGTGAGTCTGGCGGGAGGACCGACGAGCAGTTCTTC
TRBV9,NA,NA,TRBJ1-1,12,CASSDAGTEAFF,TGTGCCAGCAGCGACGCAGGCACTGAAGCTTTCTTT
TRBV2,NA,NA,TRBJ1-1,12,CASSGPGIEAFF,TGTGCCAGCAGTGGACCGGGCATTGAAGCTTTCTTT
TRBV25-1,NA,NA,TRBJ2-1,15,CASSPAGTTYNEQFF,TGTGCCAGCAGCCCCGCCGGGACAACTTACAATGAGCAGTTCTTC
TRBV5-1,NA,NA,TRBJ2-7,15,CASSRLGVASHEQYF,TGCGCCAGCAGCCGCTTAGGAGTCGCTTCCCACGAGCAGTACTTC
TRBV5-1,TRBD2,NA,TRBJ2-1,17,CASSLAKREGPVAEQFF,TGCGCCAGCAGCTTGGCGAAGCGGGAGGGCCCAGTAGCTGAGCAGTTCTTC
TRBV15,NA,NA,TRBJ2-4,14,CATSGGLSSGIQYF,TGTGCCACCAGCGGGGGACTCTCTTCTGGCATTCAGTACTTC
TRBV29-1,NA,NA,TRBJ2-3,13,CSVDPGLSDTQYF,TGCAGCGTTGACCCGGGACTCTCAGATACGCAGTATTTT
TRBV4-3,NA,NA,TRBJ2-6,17,CASSQGLPFSGANVLTF,TGCGCCAGCAGCCAGGGGCTTCCCTTCTCTGGGGCCAACGTCCTGACTTTC
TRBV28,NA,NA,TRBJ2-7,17,CASSPHFLVGTTYEQYF,TGTGCCAGCAGTCCCCACTTTCTTGTGGGAACTACCTACGAGCAGTACTTC
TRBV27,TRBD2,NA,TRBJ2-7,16,CASRPTQLANSYEQYF,TGTGCCAGCAGACCCACCCAACTAGCGAACTCCTACGAGCAGTACTTC
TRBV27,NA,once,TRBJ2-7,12,CASSTGVYEQYF,TGTGCCAGCAGTACGGGGGTCTACGAGCAGTACTTC
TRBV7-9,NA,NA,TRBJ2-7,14,CASSFGGGSYEQYF,TGTGCCAGCAGCTTTGGAGGGGGCTCCTACGAGCAGTACTTC
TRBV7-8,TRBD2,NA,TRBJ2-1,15,CASSPQRGVYNEQFF,TGTGCCAGCAGCCCACAGCGGGGAGTCTACAATGAGCAGTTCTTC
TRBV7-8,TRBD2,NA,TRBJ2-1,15,CASSAPGLAYNEQFF,TGTGCCAGCAGCGCACCGGGACTAGCGTACAATGAGCAGTTCTTC
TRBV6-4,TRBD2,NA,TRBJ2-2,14,CASSDLAGVGELFF,TGTGCCAGCAGTGACCTAGCGGGAGTCGGGGAGCTGTTTTTT
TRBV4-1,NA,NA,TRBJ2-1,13,CASSQVASGSKFF,NA
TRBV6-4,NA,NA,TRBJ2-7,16,CASSVLAGAWAYEQYF,TGTGCCAGCAGTGTCCTGGCGGGCGCGTGGGCCTACGAGCAGTACTTC
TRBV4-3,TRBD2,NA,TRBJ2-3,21,CASSQDLGGLAGLTPRGTQYF,TGCGCCAGCAGCCAAGATCTTGGAGGACTAGCGGGCCTGACCCCCCGTGGTACGCAGTATTTT
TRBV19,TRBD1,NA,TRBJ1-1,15,CASSISGTVNTEAFF,TGTGCCAGTAGTATTTCCGGGACAGTGAACACTGAAGCTTTCTTT
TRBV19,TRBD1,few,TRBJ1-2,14,CASLDRTGNYGYTF,TGTGCCAGCCTCGACAGGACAGGGAACTATGGCTACACCTTC
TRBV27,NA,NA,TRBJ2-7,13,CASSLGMTYEQYF,TGTGCCAGCAGTTTGGGGATGACCTACGAGCAGTACTTC
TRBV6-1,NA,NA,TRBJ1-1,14,CASSEARGRTEAFF,TGTGCCAGCAGTGAAGCCAGGGGAAGGACTGAAGCTTTCTTT
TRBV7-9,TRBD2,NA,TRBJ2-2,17,CASSLGLAGDNTGELFF,TGTGCCAGCAGCTTAGGGCTAGCGGGGGACAACACCGGGGAGCTGTTTTTT
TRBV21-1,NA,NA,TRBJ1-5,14,CASSKTGGNQPQHF,TGTGCCAGCAGCAAGACAGGGGGTAATCAGCCCCAGCATTTT
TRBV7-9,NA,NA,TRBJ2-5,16,CASSLALGRAGTRVYF,TGTGCCAGCAGCTTAGCTCTCGGCCGGGCGGGAACTAGAGTGTACTTC
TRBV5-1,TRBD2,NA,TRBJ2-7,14,CASSPSGSSYEQYF,TGCGCCAGCAGCCCTAGCGGGAGCTCCTACGAGCAGTACTTC
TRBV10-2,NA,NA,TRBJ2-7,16,CASSELEGLLSYEQYF,TGCGCCAGCAGTGAGTTGGAAGGACTCCTCTCGTACGAGCAGTACTTC
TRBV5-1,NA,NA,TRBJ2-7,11,CASSLRGEQYF,TGCGCCAGCAGCTTGAGGGGGGAGCAGTACTTC
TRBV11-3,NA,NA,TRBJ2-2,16,CASSFRGAANTGELFF,TGTGCCAGCAGCTTTCGTGGAGCCGCGAACACCGGGGAGCTGTTTTTT
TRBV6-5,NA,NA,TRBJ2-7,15,CASSHRQMGGYEQYF,TGTGCCAGCAGCCACAGACAGATGGGGGGCTACGAGCAGTACTTC
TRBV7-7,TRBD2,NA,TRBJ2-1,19,CASSPSSSGPENMYNEQFF,TGTGCCAGCAGCCCCTCATCTAGCGGTCCTGAGAATATGTACAATGAGCAGTTCTTC
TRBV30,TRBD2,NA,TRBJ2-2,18,CAWSRLAGGPSVTGELFF,TGTGCCTGGAGTAGACTAGCGGGAGGGCCCTCGGTCACCGGGGAGCTGTTTTTT
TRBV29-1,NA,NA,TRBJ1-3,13,CSVHPGSGNTIYF,TGCAGCGTACACCCGGGCTCTGGAAACACCATATATTTT
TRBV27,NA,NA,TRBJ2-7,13,CASSLGSGDEQYF,TGTGCCAGCAGTTTAGGGTCAGGGGACGAGCAGTACTTC
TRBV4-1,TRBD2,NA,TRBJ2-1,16,CASSRLGTRQYNEQFF,TGCGCCAGCAGCCGGCTTGGGACTAGACAATACAATGAGCAGTTCTTC
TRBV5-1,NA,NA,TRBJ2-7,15,CASSFGSSSPYEQYF,TGCGCCAGCAGCTTTGGCAGTTCCTCCCCTTACGAGCAGTACTTC
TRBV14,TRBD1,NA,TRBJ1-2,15,CASSQYRTGGYGYTF,TGTGCCAGCAGCCAGTATAGGACAGGGGGCTATGGCTACACCTTC
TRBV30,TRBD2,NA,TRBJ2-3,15,CAWSLSSGRADTQYF,TGTGCCTGGAGTTTGTCTAGCGGGAGGGCAGATACGCAGTATTTT
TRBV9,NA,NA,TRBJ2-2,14,CASRASDIYGELFF,TGTGCCAGCAGGGCTAGCGACATCTACGGGGAGCTGTTTTTT
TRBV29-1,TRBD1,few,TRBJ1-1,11,CSGYRGPEAFF,TGCAGCGGATACAGGGGCCCTGAAGCTTTCTTT
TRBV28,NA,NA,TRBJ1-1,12,CASYQMGTEAFF,TGTGCCAGCTACCAAATGGGGACTGAAGCTTTCTTT
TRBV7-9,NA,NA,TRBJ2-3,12,CASSRGTDTQYF,TGTGCCAGCAGCCGAGGCACAGATACGCAGTATTTT
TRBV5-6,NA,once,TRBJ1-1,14,CASSLVLSGTAAFF,TGTGCCAGCAGCTTGGTTTTATCAGGGACGGCAGCTTTCTTT
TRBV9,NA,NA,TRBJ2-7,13,CASSVVSGYEQYF,TGTGCCAGCAGCGTAGTATCTGGCTACGAGCAGTACTTC
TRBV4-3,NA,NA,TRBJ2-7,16,CASSQDLGGIDYEQYF,TGCGCCAGCAGCCAAGATCTAGGGGGGATAGACTACGAGCAGTACTTC
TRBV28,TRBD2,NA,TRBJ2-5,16,CASSPTSGRDQETQYF,TGTGCCAGCAGTCCGACTAGCGGGAGGGACCAAGAGACCCAGTACTTC
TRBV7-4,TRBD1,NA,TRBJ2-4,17,CASSPDRVPGAKNIQYF,TGTGCCAGCAGCCCGGACAGGGTACCGGGAGCCAAAAACATTCAGTACTTC
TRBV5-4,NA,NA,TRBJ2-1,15,CASSLIAENYNEQFF,TGTGCCAGCAGCTTAATAGCGGAGAACTACAATGAGCAGTTCTTC